Following are 27 T cell receptor beta chains from one sample sequenced in a study of T cell responses to AZD1222 COVID-19 vaccine. TCRdb keeps only in-frame clones here, not all; method: immunoSEQ multiplex PCR. Seen here are more than 110,000 clones, 88% observed once, and the top ten hold 3% to 4.5%. The source was peripheral blood, collected on day 0 of AZD1222 vaccination. The receptors derive from an adult in good health.

Written as DNA, the CDR3 is TGTGCCAGCAGTTACTCGGAGGTCCGGGGAGGAGATACGCAGTATTTT. This codes for CASSYSEVRGGDTQYF. The rearrangement uses TRBV6-5 and TRBJ2-3, with D perhaps matching TRBD2 (6 bases). Trimming took 0 bases from V and 5 from J, leaving 15 bases between them. The CDR3 contains 16 residues. The V gene's germline CDR1 is MNHEY and CDR2 SVGAGI.

This chain connects TRBV5-5 to TRBJ1-1; the D is unclear. CDR1 SGHKS and CDR2 YYEKEE come from the germline V gene (reference sequence). CDR3 length: 13 amino acids. Trimming removed 5 bases from V and 8 bases from J, with 16 bases in between. The CDR3 coding sequence is TGTGCCAGCAGTACGCAAGGTTTGTCAGAAGCTTTCTTT. Translating gives CASSTQGLSEAFF.

This clone was found once. The rearrangement joins TRBV7-2 to TRBJ1-4, with 11 bases that match TRBD1. The germline CDR1 and CDR2 sequences are SGHTA and FQGNSA. After removal of 5 bases from V and 1 base from J, the junction contained 6 bases not matched to a gene. The CDR3 has 17 residues. Here the CDR3 DNA reads TGTGCCAGCAGCCAAGGGACAGGGGGAATAACTAATGAAAAACTGTTTTTT. This gives the protein CASSQGTGGITNEKLFF.

V usage is TRBV19 and J usage is TRBJ1-4, with D unclear. This CDR3 region has 15 residues. Germline-derived CDR1 and CDR2 are LNHDA and SQIVND (reference sequence). The ends were cut back, 7 bases at V and 5 bases at J, with 17 bases in the middle. DNA of the CDR3: TGTGCCAGTACCCAAATCTTGACCGGGAATGAAAAACTGTTTTTT. Protein sequence: CASTQILTGNEKLFF.

CDR3 coding DNA: TGTGCCAGCAGCTTCTACAGGACCGATCAGCCCCAGCATTTT. It is translated as CASSFYRTDQPQHF. The chain recombines TRBV7-2 with TRBJ1-5, with a tentative D call TRBD1 (5 bases). The CDR3 has 14 residues. Germline values: CDR1 SGHTA, CDR2 FQGNSA. The germline V and J ends were trimmed by 3 bases and 5 bases, with 11 bases remaining between them. The complete variable domain, with remaining parts taken from reference TRBV7-2 and TRBJ1-5, reads GAGVSQSPSNKVTEKGKDVELRCDPISGHTALYWYRQSLGQGLEFLIYFQGNSAPDKSGLPSDRFSAERTGGSVSTLTIQRTQQEDSAVYLCASSFYRTDQPQHFGDGTRLSIL.

This chain uses TRBV29-1 with TRBJ1-1; TRBD1 matches 7 bases. Germline CDR1 SQVTM, CDR2 ANQGSEA. The CDR3 runs to 13 residues. The V gene end was trimmed by 4 bases and the J gene end by 2 bases; junction bases not matched to a gene: 4. In DNA, the CDR3 is TGCAGCGTTGGGAAGGGGGCTAACACTGAAGCTTTCTTT. Its translation is CSVGKGANTEAFF.

The rearrangement uses TRBV5-5 and TRBJ1-2; D is perhaps TRBD1 (6 bases). The CDR3 sequence is 16 residues long. With 5 bases removed from V and 0 bases from J, the gap between germline ends came to 17 bases. CDR1 and CDR2 (germline): SGHKS, YYEKEE (reference sequence). The CDR3 bases are TGTGCCAGCAGGGCTCCGGGACAAGGCTCTAACTATGGCTACACCTTC. Residues: CASRAPGQGSNYGYTF.

The gene calls are TRBV29-1 and TRBJ1-4; D is possibly TRBD1 (5 bases). The CDR3 runs 11 residues. V was shortened by 5 bases and J by 8 bases, with 9 bases between the two germline ends. Germline V lookup: CDR1 SQVTM, CDR2 ANQGSEA. CDR3 sequence: CSVWEGEKLFF. CDR3 DNA sequence: TGCAGCGTTTGGGAGGGGGAAAAACTGTTTTTT.

This clone showed up just a few times. The genes are TRBV7-8 and TRBJ2-5; possibly TRBD1 for D (6 bases). Germline CDR1 reads SGHVS; CDR2 reads FQNEAQ. V was trimmed by 5 bases and J by 2 bases, leaving 9 bases between them. The CDR3 contains 13 residues. CDR3 coding DNA: TGTGCCAGCAGCCAAGGACAGCAAGAGACCCAGTACTTC. Its translation is CASSQGQQETQYF.

In DNA, the CDR3 is TGCGCCAGCAGCCAAGATACCTCAGGGACAGGGGTTTCCTACGAGCAGTACTTC. Amino acid sequence: CASSQDTSGTGVSYEQYF. The chain has TRBV4-1 and TRBJ2-7, with 10 bases that match TRBD1. The CDR3 runs to 18 residues. Looked up from germline, CDR1 is MGHRA and CDR2 is YSYEKL. V lost 0 bases to trimming and J lost 1 base; unmatched junction nucleotides: 9.

The V call is TRBV9, the J call TRBJ2-3; D is ambiguous. V dropped 0 bases and J dropped 8 bases, with 4 bases sitting between them. This CDR3 contains 11 residues. From germline, CDR1 is SGDLS and CDR2 YYNGEE. The CDR3 nucleotides read TGTGCCAGCAGCGTAGAGGCTACGCAGTATTTT. It translates to CASSVEATQYF.

The rearrangement links TRBV2 to TRBJ2-7, with 13 positions matching TRBD2. The germline V gene encodes CDR1 SNHLY and CDR2 FYNNEI. Trimming at V came to 10 bases and at J to 2 bases, leaving 14 bases not matched to a gene. The CDR3 consists of 17 residues. This CDR3 reads CATLGLAGEGYTYEQYF. The DNA for the CDR3 is TGTGCCACCCTAGGACTAGCGGGAGAAGGTTATACCTACGAGCAGTACTTC. The entire variable domain, with the rest obtained from reference TRBV2 and TRBJ2-7, is as follows: EPEVTQTPSHQVTQMGQEVILRCVPISNHLYFYWYRQILGQKVEFLVSFYNNEISEKSEIFDDQFSVERPDGSNFTLKIRSTKLEDSAMYFCATLGLAGEGYTYEQYFGPGTRLTVT.

The V gene is TRBV12-3 or TRBV12-4, the J gene TRBJ2-3, with unresolved D. This CDR3 is built from 13 residues. Between the trimmed V and J ends, which lost 10 bases and 6 bases, there was a span of 17 bases. CDR3 amino acids: CATKVENGDTQYF. Here the CDR3 DNA reads TGTGCCACCAAAGTGGAGAATGGGGATACGCAGTATTTT.

Only a few counts were recorded for this clone. The V gene is TRBV21-1, the J gene TRBJ1-1; no check of the table's D call, TRBD1, against the DNA was made. TRBV21-1 corresponds to a pseudogene. The CDR3 sequence is 15 residues long. CDR3 residues: CASSTRRQENTEAFF. The DNA for the CDR3 is TGTGCCAGCAGCACGCGCCGACAGGAGAACACTGAAGCTTTCTTT.

This rearrangement joins TRBV6-5 to TRBJ2-5; 8 nucleotides agree with TRBD2. Germline lookup yields CDR1 MNHEY and CDR2 SVGAGI. Trimming took 0 bases from V and 0 from J; bases not matched to a gene: 3. This CDR3 has 16 residues. The CDR3 loop reads CASSYSLAGNQETQYF. The CDR3 DNA follows: TGTGCCAGCAGTTACTCGTTAGCGGGGAACCAAGAGACCCAGTACTTC.

This clone was seen a single time. V gene TRBV11-2 combines with J gene TRBJ2-3, with 8 bases fitting TRBD2. The CDR3 is made up of 15 amino acids. Trimming removed 6 bases from V and 1 base from J; junction bases left unmatched: 6. Germline V gene lookup returns CDR1 SGHAT and CDR2 FQNNGV. This chain's CDR3 is CASSRIAGRTDTQYF. The CDR3 region has the DNA TGTGCCAGCAGTCGCATAGCGGGGCGCACAGATACGCAGTATTTT.

The chain combines TRBV9 with TRBJ2-3, with a weak D call TRBD1 (6 bases). Germline CDR1 SGDLS, CDR2 YYNGEE. V was pared by 3 bases and J by 0 bases, with 11 bases between. The CDR3 has 15 amino acids. The CDR3 DNA reads as TGTGCCAGCAGCGAACAGGGATGGAGCACAGATACGCAGTATTTT. Translating gives CASSEQGWSTDTQYF.

V and J are TRBV6-2 or TRBV6-3 and TRBJ2-3; 10 bases match TRBD1. Germline CDR1 MNHEY, CDR2 SVGEGT. The CDR3 consists of 15 residues. The J segment lost 3 bases and the V segment lost 6 bases, leaving 6 bases of the junction unmatched. CDR3 protein: CASSPGTGVTDTQYF. The DNA of the CDR3 is TGTGCCAGCAGCCCCGGGACAGGGGTTACAGATACGCAGTATTTT.

In regard to this clone: One end of the junction varies from germline; a read error may be responsible. This chain uses TRBV27 with TRBJ1-4; 7 bases are a match to TRBD1. CDR1 and CDR2 (germline): MNHEY, SMNVEV (reference sequence). The CDR3 has 16 residues. CDR3 in amino acids: CASSFYRGGTNENLFF. DNA for the CDR3: TGTGCCAGCAGTTTTTACAGGGGAGGGACTAATGAAAACCTGTTTTTT.

The genes are TRBV6-5 and TRBJ1-5, with a weak D call TRBD1 (5 bases). Germline CDR1 reads MNHEY; CDR2 reads SVGAGI. The CDR3 is made up of 14 amino acids. V was pared by 6 bases and J by 4 bases, with 13 bases between. CDR3 sequence: CASSLRQKNQPQHF. CDR3 DNA sequence: TGTGCCAGCAGCCTGCGACAGAAAAATCAGCCCCAGCATTTT.

This chain joins TRBV7-2 and TRBJ2-1, with TRBD2 matching over 9 bases. V lost 0 bases, J lost 8 bases, and 11 bases stayed unmatched. The CDR3 length is 17 residues. Germline lookup yields CDR1 SGHTA and CDR2 FQGNSA. In DNA, the CDR3 is TGTGCCAGCAGCTTAGCTCTAGCGGGACCACAAGACGATGAGCAGTTCTTC. This sequence encodes CASSLALAGPQDDEQFF.

V usage is TRBV7-2 and J usage is TRBJ1-2; possibly TRBD1 for D (6 bases). Germline V CDR1 and CDR2: SGHTA, FQGNSA. Trimming took 6 bases from V and 6 from J, leaving 20 bases between them. There are 15 residues in the CDR3. Here the CDR3 reads CASRRRPTGADGYTF. The CDR3, as DNA: TGTGCCAGCAGAAGGAGGCCGACGGGGGCGGATGGCTACACCTTC.

The rearrangement uses TRBV5-1 and TRBJ2-3; 8 bases align to TRBD2. CDR1 and CDR2 from the germline V gene are SGHRS and YFSETQ. The CDR3 runs 15 residues. V dropped 7 bases and J dropped 9; count of bases not matched to a gene: 16. The CDR3 protein is CASRRQAGVEHTQYF. Written as DNA, the CDR3 is TGCGCCAGCCGCCGTCAAGCGGGAGTGGAGCACACGCAGTATTTT.

J is TRBJ2-1 and V is TRBV19; 9 nucleotides match TRBD2. Trimming at V came to 10 bases and at J to 7 bases, leaving 11 bases not matched to a gene. The CDR3 is made up of 14 amino acids. Per the germline V gene, CDR1 is LNHDA and CDR2 is SQIVND (reference sequence). In nucleotides, the CDR3 is TGTGCCACCAAGGCGGCTAGCGGGATAAATGAGCAGTTCTTC. Translating gives CATKAASGINEQFF. Using reference TRBV19 and TRBJ2-1 for the parts outside the CDR3, the full variable domain is DGGITQSPKYLFRKEGQNVTLSCEQNLNHDAMYWYRQDPGQGLRLIYYSQIVNDFQKGDIAEGYSVSREKKESFPLTVTSAQKNPTAFYLCATKAASGINEQFFGPGTRLTVL.

This clone has just a few counts. The chain links TRBV27 to TRBJ2-1; 9 bases agree with TRBD1. Germline V gene data show CDR1 as MNHEY and CDR2 as SMNVEV (reference sequence). CDR3 length equals 16 residues. The J segment lost 7 bases and the V segment lost 5 bases, leaving 12 bases of the junction unmatched. CDR3 sequence reads: CASSPPPGQGFNEQFF. CDR3 DNA sequence: TGTGCCAGCAGTCCGCCTCCGGGACAGGGTTTTAATGAGCAGTTCTTC.

The chain couples TRBV7-2 to TRBJ2-5; tentative D call: TRBD2 (6 bases). The germline CDR1 and CDR2 sequences are SGHTA and FQGNSA. V shed 4 bases and J shed 7 bases, with 10 bases lying between them. The CDR3 has 12 residues. The CDR3 bases are TGTGCCAGCAGCTGGACTATTGGGACCCAGTACTTC. This codes for CASSWTIGTQYF.

J is TRBJ2-3 and V is TRBV11-2, with 7 bases fitting TRBD1. The CDR3 covers 18 residues. J gave up 3 bases and V 3 bases, and 15 bases lay outside the gene matches. CDR1 is SGHAT and CDR2 is FQNNGV in the germline V gene. CDR3 nucleotide sequence: TGTGCCAGCAGCTTGCGATCAAAGGACAGGCTGGTGACAGATACGCAGTATTTT. Protein sequence: CASSLRSKDRLVTDTQYF.